This T cell receptor (beta chain) was captured in a study of blood T cell repertoires in COVID-19. On the study more broadly: Spain, Italy and the United States supplied samples that represented acute and convalescent COVID-19.

V shed 3 bases and J shed 1 base, with 12 bases lying between them. The V gene's germline CDR1 is SEHNR and CDR2 FQNEAQ (reference sequence). This CDR3 contains 15 residues. Donors were grouped by their self-reported clinical history. Methods used by the authors: Amplifying reference gene primers gave estimates of nucleated cell counts. TCRdb's copy holds only in-frame clones and misses some; the assay was immunoSEQ multiplex PCR. Clone size and V and J calls were adopted from that table, with D and trimming inferred from the DNA. The profile shows roughly 300,000 clones, 92% of them singletons. Specimen: PBMCs or T cells enriched from blood (not recorded which). The chain is built from TRBV7-9 and TRBJ2-5, with a tentative D call TRBD2 (5 bases). The TCR was taken from a woman aged 25 to 45 who had recovered from COVID-19. The CDR3, as DNA: TGTGCCAGCAGCTTTCCAGGACTGATCCAAGAGACCCAGTACTTC. It specifies CASSFPGLIQETQYF.